This T cell receptor beta chain stems from a study of T cell responses to AZD1222 COVID-19 vaccine. Trimming pared 3 bases from V and 6 bases from J, leaving 9 bases between. The CDR3 sequence is 13 residues long. Germline CDR1 is WSHSY and CDR2 is SAAADI. Profiling relied on immunoSEQ multiplex PCR, and the TCRdb table lists in-frame clones only, not all of them. The sample has tens of thousands of clones, approximately 90% seen once. Sequences were derived from peripheral blood, sampled 28 days after the second AZD1222 dose. This TCR derives from an adult who received the AZD1222 COVID-19 vaccine. The chain combines TRBV10-2 with TRBJ1-5, with D uncertain. CDR3 loop: CASSDLTGQPQHF. The CDR3 nucleotides read TGCGCCAGCAGTGACCTAACGGGTCAGCCCCAGCATTTT.